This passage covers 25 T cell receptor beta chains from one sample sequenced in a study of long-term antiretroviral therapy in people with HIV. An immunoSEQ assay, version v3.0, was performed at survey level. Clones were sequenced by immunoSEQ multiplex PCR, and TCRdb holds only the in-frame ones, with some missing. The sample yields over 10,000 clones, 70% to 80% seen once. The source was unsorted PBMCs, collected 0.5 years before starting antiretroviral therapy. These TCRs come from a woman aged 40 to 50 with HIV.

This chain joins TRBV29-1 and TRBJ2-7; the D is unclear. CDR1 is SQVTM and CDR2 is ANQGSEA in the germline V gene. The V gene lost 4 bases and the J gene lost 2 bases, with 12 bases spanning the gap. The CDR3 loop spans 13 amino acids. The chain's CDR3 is CSVGSPATYEQYF. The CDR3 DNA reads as TGCAGCGTTGGTAGCCCGGCGACCTACGAGCAGTACTTC.

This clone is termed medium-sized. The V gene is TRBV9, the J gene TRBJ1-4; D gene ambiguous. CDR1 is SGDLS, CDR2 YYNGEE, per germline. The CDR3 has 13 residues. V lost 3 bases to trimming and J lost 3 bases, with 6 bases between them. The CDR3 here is CASSAGPNEKLFF. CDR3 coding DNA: TGTGCCAGCAGCGCCGGTCCTAATGAAAAACTGTTTTTT.

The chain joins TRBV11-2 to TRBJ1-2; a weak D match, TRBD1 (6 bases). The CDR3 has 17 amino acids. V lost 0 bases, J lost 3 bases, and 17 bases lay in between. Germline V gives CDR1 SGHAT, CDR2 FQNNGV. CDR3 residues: CASSLDLSHRVDYGYTF. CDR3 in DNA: TGTGCCAGCAGCTTAGATCTAAGCCACAGGGTGGACTATGGCTACACCTTC.

CDR3 nucleotide sequence: TGTGCCAGCACTCCAGGGGGCCTCGAAGCTTTCTTT. Translating it yields CASTPGGLEAFF. The rearrangement uses TRBV6-5 and TRBJ1-1; TRBD1 aligns across 8 bases. The germline gives CDR1 MNHEY, CDR2 SVGAGI. The V gene end was trimmed by 7 bases and the J gene end by 8 bases; junction bases not matched to a gene: 6. There are 12 residues in the CDR3.

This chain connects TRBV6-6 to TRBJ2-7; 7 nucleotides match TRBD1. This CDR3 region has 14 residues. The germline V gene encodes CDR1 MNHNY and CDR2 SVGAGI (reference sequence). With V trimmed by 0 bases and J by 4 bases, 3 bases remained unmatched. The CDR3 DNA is TGTGCCAGCAGTTACTCGGGACAGTTTTACGAGCAGTACTTC. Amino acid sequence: CASSYSGQFYEQYF.

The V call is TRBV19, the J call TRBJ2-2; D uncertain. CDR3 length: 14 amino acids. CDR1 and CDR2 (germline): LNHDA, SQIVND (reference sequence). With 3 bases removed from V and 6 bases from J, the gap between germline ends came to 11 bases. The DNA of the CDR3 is TGTGCCAGTAGTATGGCCCCCGGAGCCGGGGAGCTGTTTTTT. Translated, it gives CASSMAPGAGELFF.

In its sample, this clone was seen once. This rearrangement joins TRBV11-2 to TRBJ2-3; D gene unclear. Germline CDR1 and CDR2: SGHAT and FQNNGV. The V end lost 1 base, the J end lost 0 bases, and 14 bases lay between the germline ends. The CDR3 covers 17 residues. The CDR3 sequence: CASSLVGSALSTDTQYF. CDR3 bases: TGTGCCAGCAGCTTAGTCGGTAGTGCCTTGAGCACAGATACGCAGTATTTT.

CDR3 sequence: CASIWQGVYNEQFF. CDR3 nucleotides: TGTGCCAGCATTTGGCAGGGAGTCTACAATGAGCAGTTCTTC. V gene TRBV6-1 combines with J gene TRBJ2-1, with D perhaps given as TRBD1 or TRBD2 (5 bases each). Germline lookup yields CDR1 MNHNS and CDR2 SASEGT. Trimming shortened V by 7 bases and J by 3 bases, and 13 bases separated the two germline ends. The CDR3 length is 14 residues.

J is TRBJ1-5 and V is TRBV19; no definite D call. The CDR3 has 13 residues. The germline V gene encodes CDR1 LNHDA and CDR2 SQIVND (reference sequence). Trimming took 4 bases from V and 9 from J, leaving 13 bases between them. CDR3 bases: TGTGCCAGTAGTACCCGACATTCACTGCCCCAGCATTTT. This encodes CASSTRHSLPQHF.

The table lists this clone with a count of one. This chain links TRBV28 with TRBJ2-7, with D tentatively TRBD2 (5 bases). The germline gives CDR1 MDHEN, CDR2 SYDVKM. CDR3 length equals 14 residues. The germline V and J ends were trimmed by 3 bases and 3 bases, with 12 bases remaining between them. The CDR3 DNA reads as TGTGCCAGCAGTTTGACACCGACTAACTACGAGCAGTACTTC. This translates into CASSLTPTNYEQYF. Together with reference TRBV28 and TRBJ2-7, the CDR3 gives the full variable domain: DVKVTQSSRYLVKRTGEKVFLECVQDMDHENMFWYRQDPGLGLRLIYFSYDVKMKEKGDIPEGYSVSREKKERFSLILESASTNQTSMYLCASSLTPTNYEQYFGPGTRLTVT.

The CDR3 loop is CASSYTAQHGYTF. In DNA, the CDR3 is TGTGCCAGCAGTTACACGGCTCAGCATGGCTACACCTTC. The gene calls are TRBV6-5 and TRBJ1-2, with D hard to call. The CDR3 runs 13 residues. Germline V gives CDR1 MNHEY, CDR2 SVGAGI. With 2 bases removed from V and 6 bases from J, the gap between germline ends came to 10 bases.

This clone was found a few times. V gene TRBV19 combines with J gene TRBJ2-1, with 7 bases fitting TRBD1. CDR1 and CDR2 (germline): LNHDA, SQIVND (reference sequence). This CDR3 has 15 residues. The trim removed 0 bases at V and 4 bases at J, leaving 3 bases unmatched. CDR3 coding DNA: TGTGCCAGTAGTATAGATCGGACAGGTTACAATGAGCAGTTCTTC. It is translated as CASSIDRTGYNEQFF.

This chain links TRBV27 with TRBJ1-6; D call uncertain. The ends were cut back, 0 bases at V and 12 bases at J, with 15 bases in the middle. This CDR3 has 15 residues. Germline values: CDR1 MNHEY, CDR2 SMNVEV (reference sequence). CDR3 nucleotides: TGTGCCAGCAGTTTATCAGGAGGGTACGGTATACCCCTCCACTTT. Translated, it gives CASSLSGGYGIPLHF.

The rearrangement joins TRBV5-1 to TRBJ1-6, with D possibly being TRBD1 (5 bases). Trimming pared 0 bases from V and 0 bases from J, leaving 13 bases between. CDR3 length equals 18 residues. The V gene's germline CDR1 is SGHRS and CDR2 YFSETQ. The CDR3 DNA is TGCGCCAGCAGCTTGGGGACATTTGGGTCCTCCTATAATTCACCCCTCCACTTT. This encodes CASSLGTFGSSYNSPLHF.

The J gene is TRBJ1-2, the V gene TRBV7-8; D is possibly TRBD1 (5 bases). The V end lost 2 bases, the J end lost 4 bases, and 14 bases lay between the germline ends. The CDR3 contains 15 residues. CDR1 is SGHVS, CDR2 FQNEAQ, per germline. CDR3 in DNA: TGTGCCAGCAGCTTAACCCGGTGGGGCACCTATGGCTACACCTTC. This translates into CASSLTRWGTYGYTF.

The CDR3 sequence is CASSNQGVVTSEAFF. The CDR3 nucleotides read TGCGCCAGCAGCAACCAGGGTGTGGTGACCTCTGAAGCTTTCTTT. This chain uses TRBV5-1 with TRBJ1-1, with a weak D call TRBD1 (5 bases). This CDR3 has 15 amino acids. Trimming took 4 bases from V and 6 from J, leaving 19 bases between them. Germline CDR1 is SGHRS and CDR2 is YFSETQ. Full variable domain (outside the CDR3, taken from reference TRBV5-1 and TRBJ1-1): KAGVTQTPRYLIKTRGQQVTLSCSPISGHRSVSWYQQTPGQGLQFLFEYFSETQRNKGNFPGRFSGRQFSNSRSEMNVSTLELGDSALYLCASSNQGVVTSEAFFGQGTRLTVV.

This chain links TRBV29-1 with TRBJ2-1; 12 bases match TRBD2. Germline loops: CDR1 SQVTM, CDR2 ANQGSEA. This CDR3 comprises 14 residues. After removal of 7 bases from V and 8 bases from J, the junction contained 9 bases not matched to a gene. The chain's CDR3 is CSAPLAGGEHEQFF. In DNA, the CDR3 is TGCAGCGCACCCCTAGCGGGAGGGGAGCATGAGCAGTTCTTC.

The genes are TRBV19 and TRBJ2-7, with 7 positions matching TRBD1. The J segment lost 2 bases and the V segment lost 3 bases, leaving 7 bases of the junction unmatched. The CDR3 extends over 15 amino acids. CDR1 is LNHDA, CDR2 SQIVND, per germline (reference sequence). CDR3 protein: CASSIRDRTTYEQYF. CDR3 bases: TGTGCCAGTAGTATCCGGGACAGAACCACCTACGAGCAGTACTTC. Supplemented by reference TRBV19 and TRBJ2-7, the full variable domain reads DGGITQSPKYLFRKEGQNVTLSCEQNLNHDAMYWYRQDPGQGLRLIYYSQIVNDFQKGDIAEGYSVSREKKESFPLTVTSAQKNPTAFYLCASSIRDRTTYEQYFGPGTRLTVT.

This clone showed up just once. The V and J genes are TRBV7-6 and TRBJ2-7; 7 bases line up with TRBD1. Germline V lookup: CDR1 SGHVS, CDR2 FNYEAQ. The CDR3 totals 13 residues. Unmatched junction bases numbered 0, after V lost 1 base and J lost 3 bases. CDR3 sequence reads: CASSLGDSYEQYF. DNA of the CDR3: TGTGCCAGCAGCTTAGGGGACAGCTACGAGCAGTACTTC.

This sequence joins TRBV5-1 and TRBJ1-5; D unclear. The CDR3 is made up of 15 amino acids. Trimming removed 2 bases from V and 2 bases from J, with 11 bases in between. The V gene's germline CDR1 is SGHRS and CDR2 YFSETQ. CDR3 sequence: CASSLEGYGNQPQHF. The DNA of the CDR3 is TGCGCCAGCAGCTTAGAGGGATATGGCAATCAGCCCCAGCATTTT.

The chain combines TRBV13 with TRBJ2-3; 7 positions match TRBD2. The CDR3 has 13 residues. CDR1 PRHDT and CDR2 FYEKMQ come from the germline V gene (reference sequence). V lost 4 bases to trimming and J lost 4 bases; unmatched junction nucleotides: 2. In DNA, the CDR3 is TGTGCCAGCAGCTCTCTAGCGGCAGATACGCAGTATTTT. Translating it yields CASSSLAADTQYF. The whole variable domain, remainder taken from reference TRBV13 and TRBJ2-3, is AAGVIQSPRHLIKEKRETATLKCYPIPRHDTVYWYQQGPGQDPQFLISFYEKMQSDKGSIPDRFSAQQFSDYHSELNMSSLELGDSALYFCASSSLAADTQYFGPGTRLTVL.

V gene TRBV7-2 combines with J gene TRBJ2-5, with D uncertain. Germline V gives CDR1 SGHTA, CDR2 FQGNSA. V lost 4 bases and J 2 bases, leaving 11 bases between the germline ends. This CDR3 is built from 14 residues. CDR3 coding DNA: TGTGCCAGCAGCTACCAAGTAGGGCAAGAGACCCAGTACTTC. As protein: CASSYQVGQETQYF.

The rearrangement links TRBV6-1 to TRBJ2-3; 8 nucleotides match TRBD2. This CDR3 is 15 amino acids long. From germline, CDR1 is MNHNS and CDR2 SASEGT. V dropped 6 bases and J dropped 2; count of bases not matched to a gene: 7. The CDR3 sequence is CASSRTSSLTDTQYF. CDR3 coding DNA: TGTGCCAGCAGCCGGACTAGCAGCCTCACAGATACGCAGTATTTT.

As DNA, the CDR3 is TGTGCCAGCAGTGTATTGGAGAGAAATTCACCCCTCCACTTT. As protein: CASSVLERNSPLHF. The V call is TRBV2, the J call TRBJ1-6; D remains ambiguous. Trimming took off 4 bases at V and 7 bases at J, with 11 bases between the two ends. Germline loops: CDR1 SNHLY, CDR2 FYNNEI. The length of the CDR3 is 14 residues.

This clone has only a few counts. CDR3 nucleotide sequence: TGTGCCAGCAGCTCTTCACTGAACACTGAAGCTTTCTTT. It specifies CASSSSLNTEAFF. The chain carries TRBV5-6 and TRBJ1-1; D is unclear. This CDR3 comprises 13 residues. Trimming removed 3 bases at V and 0 bases at J, with 6 bases between. Germline CDR1 SGHDT, CDR2 YYEEEE.